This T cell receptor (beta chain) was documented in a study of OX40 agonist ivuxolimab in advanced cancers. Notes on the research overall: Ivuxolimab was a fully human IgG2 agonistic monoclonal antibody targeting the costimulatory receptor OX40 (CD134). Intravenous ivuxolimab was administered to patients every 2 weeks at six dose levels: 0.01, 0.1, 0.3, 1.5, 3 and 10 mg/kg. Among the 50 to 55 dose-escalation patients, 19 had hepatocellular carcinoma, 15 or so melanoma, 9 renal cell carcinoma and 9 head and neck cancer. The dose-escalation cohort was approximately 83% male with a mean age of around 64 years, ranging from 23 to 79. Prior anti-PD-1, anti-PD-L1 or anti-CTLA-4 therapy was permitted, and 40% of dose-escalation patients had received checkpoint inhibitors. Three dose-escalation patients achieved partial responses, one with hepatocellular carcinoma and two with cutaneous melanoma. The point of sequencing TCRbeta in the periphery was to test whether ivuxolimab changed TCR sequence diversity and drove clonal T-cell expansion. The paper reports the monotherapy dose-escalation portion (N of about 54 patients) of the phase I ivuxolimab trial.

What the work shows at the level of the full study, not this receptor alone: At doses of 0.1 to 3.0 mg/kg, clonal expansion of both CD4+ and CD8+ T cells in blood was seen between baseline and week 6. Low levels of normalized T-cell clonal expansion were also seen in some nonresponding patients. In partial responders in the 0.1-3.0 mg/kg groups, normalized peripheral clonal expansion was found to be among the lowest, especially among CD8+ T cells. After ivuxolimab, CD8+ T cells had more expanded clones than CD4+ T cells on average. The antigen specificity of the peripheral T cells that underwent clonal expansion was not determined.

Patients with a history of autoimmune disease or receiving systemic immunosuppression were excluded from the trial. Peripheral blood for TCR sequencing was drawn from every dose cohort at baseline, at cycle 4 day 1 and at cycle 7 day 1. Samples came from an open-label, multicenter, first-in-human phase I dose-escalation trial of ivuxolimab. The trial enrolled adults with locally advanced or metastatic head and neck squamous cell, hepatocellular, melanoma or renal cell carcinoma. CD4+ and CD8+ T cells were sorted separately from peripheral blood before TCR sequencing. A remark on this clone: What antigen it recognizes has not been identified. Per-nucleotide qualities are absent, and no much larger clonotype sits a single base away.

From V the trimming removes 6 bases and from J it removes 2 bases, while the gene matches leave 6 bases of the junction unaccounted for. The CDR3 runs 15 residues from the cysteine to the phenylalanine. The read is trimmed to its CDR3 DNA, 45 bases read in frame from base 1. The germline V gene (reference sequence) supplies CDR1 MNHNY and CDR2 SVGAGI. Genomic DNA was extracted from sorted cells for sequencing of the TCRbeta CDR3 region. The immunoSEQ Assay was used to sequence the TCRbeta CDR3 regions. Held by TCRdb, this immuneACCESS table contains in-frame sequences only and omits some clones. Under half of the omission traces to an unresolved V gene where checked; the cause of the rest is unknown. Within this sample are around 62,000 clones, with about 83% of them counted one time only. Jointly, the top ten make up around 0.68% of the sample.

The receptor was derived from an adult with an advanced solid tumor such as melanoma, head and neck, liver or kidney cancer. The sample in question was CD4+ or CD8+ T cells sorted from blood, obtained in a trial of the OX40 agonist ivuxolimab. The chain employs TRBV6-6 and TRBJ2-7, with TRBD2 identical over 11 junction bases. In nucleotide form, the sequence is TGTGCCAGCAGCACTAGCGGGGGCCATCCCTACGAGCAGTACTTC. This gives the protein CASSTSGGHPYEQYF.